The 5 T cell receptor beta chains given below trace back to one sample, sequenced in a study of T cell responses to AZD1222 COVID-19 vaccine. Profiling relied on immunoSEQ multiplex PCR, and the TCRdb table lists in-frame clones only, not all of them. The table lists around 100,000 clones, nearly 90% of them singletons. This material consisted of peripheral blood, taken 28 days after the second AZD1222 dose. Receptors originate from an adult who received the AZD1222 COVID-19 vaccine.

Here the CDR3 DNA reads TGTGCCAGCAGGAGAACCAAACACACTGAAGCTTTCTTT. Amino acids: CASRRTKHTEAFF. This sequence joins TRBV7-3 and TRBJ1-1, with D unclear. V gave up 6 bases and J gave up 3 bases, with 11 bases separating them. Per the germline V gene, CDR1 is SGHTA and CDR2 is FQGTGA. The CDR3 runs to 13 residues.

V is TRBV2 and J is TRBJ2-7; no firm D call. The CDR3 length is 16 residues. Germline V gene data show CDR1 as SNHLY and CDR2 as FYNNEI. Trimming cost V 3 bases and J 2 bases, with 17 bases left between them. The CDR3 nucleotides read TGTGCCAGCAGTGAGGATGGCTTCCTAAGCCCCTACGAGCAGTACTTC. This gives the protein CASSEDGFLSPYEQYF. Full variable domain (missing parts from reference TRBV2 and TRBJ2-7): EPEVTQTPSHQVTQMGQEVILRCVPISNHLYFYWYRQILGQKVEFLVSFYNNEISEKSEIFDDQFSVERPDGSNFTLKIRSTKLEDSAMYFCASSEDGFLSPYEQYFGPGTRLTVT.

The chain is built from TRBV28 and TRBJ2-4; 9 bases map to TRBD1. CDR3 length: 15 amino acids. With V trimmed by 6 bases and J by 3 bases, 6 bases remained unmatched. Germline V lookup: CDR1 MDHEN, CDR2 SYDVKM. CDR3 loop: CASSGQGFRKNIQYF. As DNA, the CDR3 is TGTGCCAGCAGCGGACAGGGGTTTCGCAAAAACATTCAGTACTTC. Drawing the rest from reference TRBV28 and TRBJ2-4, the complete variable domain is DVKVTQSSRYLVKRTGEKVFLECVQDMDHENMFWYRQDPGLGLRLIYFSYDVKMKEKGDIPEGYSVSREKKERFSLILESASTNQTSMYLCASSGQGFRKNIQYFGAGTRLSVL.

V and J are TRBV11-3 and TRBJ2-1; TRBD2 aligns across 9 bases. CDR1 SGHNT and CDR2 YENEEA come from the germline V gene. The trim removed 1 base at V and 2 bases at J, leaving 3 bases unmatched. This CDR3 has 16 residues. The CDR3 nucleotides read TGTGCCAGCAGCTTAGGTGGGACTAGCCCCTACAATGAGCAGTTCTTC. Protein: CASSLGGTSPYNEQFF.

The J gene is TRBJ2-7, the V gene TRBV7-9, with TRBD1 as a possible D gene (5 bases). Germline CDR1 SEHNR, CDR2 FQNEAQ (reference sequence). Trimming pared 1 base from V and 0 bases from J, leaving 16 bases between. The CDR3 length is 17 residues. The CDR3 is CASSLVQGSVSSYEQYF. CDR3 sequence (DNA): TGTGCCAGCAGCTTAGTTCAGGGATCCGTAAGCTCCTACGAGCAGTACTTC.